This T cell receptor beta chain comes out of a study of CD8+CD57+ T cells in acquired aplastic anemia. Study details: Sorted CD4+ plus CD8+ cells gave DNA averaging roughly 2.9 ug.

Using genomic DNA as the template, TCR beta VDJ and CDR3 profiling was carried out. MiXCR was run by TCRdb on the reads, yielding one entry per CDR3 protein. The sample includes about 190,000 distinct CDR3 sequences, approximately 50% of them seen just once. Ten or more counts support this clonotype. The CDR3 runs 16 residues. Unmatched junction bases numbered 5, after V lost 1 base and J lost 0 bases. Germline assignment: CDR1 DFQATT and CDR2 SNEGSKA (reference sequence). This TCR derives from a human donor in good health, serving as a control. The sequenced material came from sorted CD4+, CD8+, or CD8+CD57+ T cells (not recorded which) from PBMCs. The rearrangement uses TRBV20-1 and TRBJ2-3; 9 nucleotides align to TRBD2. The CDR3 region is CSARAGTSFSTDTQYF. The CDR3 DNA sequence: TGCAGTGCTAGAGCCGGGACTAGCTTTAGCACAGATACGCAGTATTTT.